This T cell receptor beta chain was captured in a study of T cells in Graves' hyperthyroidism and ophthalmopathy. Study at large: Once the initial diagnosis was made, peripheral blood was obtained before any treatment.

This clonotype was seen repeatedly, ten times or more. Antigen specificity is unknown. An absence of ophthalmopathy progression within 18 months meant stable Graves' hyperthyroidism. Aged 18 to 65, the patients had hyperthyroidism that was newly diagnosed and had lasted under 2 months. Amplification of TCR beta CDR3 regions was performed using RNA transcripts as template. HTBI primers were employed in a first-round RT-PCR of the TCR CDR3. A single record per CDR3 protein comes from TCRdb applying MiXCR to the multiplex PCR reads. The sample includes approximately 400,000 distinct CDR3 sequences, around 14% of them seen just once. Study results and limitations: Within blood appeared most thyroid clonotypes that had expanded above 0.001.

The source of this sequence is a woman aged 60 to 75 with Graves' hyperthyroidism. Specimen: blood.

In nucleotides, the CDR3 is TGCAGTGCGAGACCCAAGCTGGGCAACGTCCTGACTTTC. Its protein is CSARPKLGNVLTF. The rearrangement joins TRBV20-1 to TRBJ2-6; D gene uncertain. The CDR3 loop spans 13 amino acids. V lost 6 bases to trimming and J lost 9 bases, with 15 bases between them. Looked up from germline, CDR1 is DFQATT and CDR2 is SNEGSKA (reference sequence).